This note documents a single T cell receptor beta chain sequence. Its target is not known. This record comes from a study of regulatory T cells in long-lasting Graves disease. To make TCR beta libraries, researchers used iRepertoire HTBI primers and Arm-PCR of CDR3 regions. MiXCR, applied by TCRdb to the multiplex PCR reads, yields one record per CDR3 protein. The data contain about 620,000 distinct CDR3 sequences, roughly 15% of them singletons. The V and J ends lost 2 bases and 4 bases respectively, with 19 bases between them. Germline CDR1 and CDR2: SNHLY and FYNNEI. CDR3 length: 17 amino acids. Study-wide findings and caveats: Not thyroid tissue but only peripheral blood was studied. There was favoring of TRBV28, TRBJ1-2 and TRBJ2-5 in persistent disease.

The time point is: newly diagnosed GD, antithyroid drugs for less than 3 months. After RNA was extracted from PBMCs, the TCR library was made from it. The data were also submitted as part of a second study, on T cells in Graves' hyperthyroidism and ophthalmopathy.

The chain joins TRBV2 to TRBJ2-3; TRBD2 might be the D (6 bases). The TCR sequence derives from a woman in her twenties or thirties with Graves disease. The sample in question was peripheral blood mononuclear cells (PBMCs), obtained at new diagnosis, from a patient treated with antithyroid drugs. DNA of the CDR3: TGTGCCAGCAGTGAATATGGGGGGTTGATAGGCTCAGATACGCAGTATTTT. It is translated as CASSEYGGLIGSDTQYF.